The 31 T cell receptor beta chains reported below all come from one sample, sequenced in a study of siplizumab effects on memory and regulatory T cells. Their recognized antigens are unknown. The authors cocultured the mixed lymphocyte reaction cells at 37 degrees C for over 5 days. Sequenced by immunoSEQ multiplex PCR; TCRdb stores in-frame clones only, minus some. This sample has 13,000 to 15,000 clones, with approximately 45% found just once. Input material: CFSE-low (dividing) CD4+ T cells sorted from an allogeneic mixed lymphocyte reaction. The source of these receptors is a human donor in good health; the cells came from an allogeneic mixed lymphocyte reaction. Some clones in this sample may be carry-over from other donors' samples.

This chain joins TRBV7-2 and TRBJ1-5, with D maybe TRBD1 (5 bases). Germline values: CDR1 SGHTA, CDR2 FQGNSA. V lost 4 bases and J lost 11, with 12 bases in between. The CDR3 extends over 12 amino acids. The CDR3 DNA sequence: TGTGCCAGCAGCTCAGGGTCCTGGACCCAGCATTTT. It translates to CASSSGSWTQHF.

This clone has just a few counts. The chain joins TRBV7-9 to TRBJ1-2; TRBD1 matches at 8 bases. Germline V lookup: CDR1 SEHNR, CDR2 FQNEAQ (reference sequence). J gave up 7 bases and V 4 bases, and 5 bases lay outside the gene matches. This CDR3 is built from 13 residues. The CDR3 DNA reads TGTGCCAGCAGCTCTGAGGACAGGGTTGGCTACACCTTC. Amino acids: CASSSEDRVGYTF.

The chain joins TRBV28 to TRBJ2-3; 11 bases are shared with TRBD2. Trimming at V came to 4 bases and at J to 2 bases, leaving 5 bases not matched to a gene. Germline V CDR1 and CDR2: MDHEN, SYDVKM. This CDR3 has 16 residues. CDR3 nucleotides: TGTGCCAGCAGTTCCCGACTAGCGGGACTCACAGATACGCAGTATTTT. This codes for CASSSRLAGLTDTQYF.

This clone is classed as medium-sized. The gene calls are TRBV7-6 and TRBJ1-3, with 9 bases matching TRBD1. CDR3 size: 17 residues. Germline V CDR1 and CDR2: SGHVS, FNYEAQ. Germline trimming cut 1 base from V and 3 bases from J; bases unmatched to any gene: 7. DNA of the CDR3: TGTGCCAGCAGCTTAGGACCACAGGGGGCTAGTGGAAACACCATATATTTT. Protein: CASSLGPQGASGNTIYF.

This clone appeared a few times. The chain uses TRBV5-8 and TRBJ2-3, with 7 bases identical to TRBD1. Losses at the gene ends were 4 bases for V and 3 bases for J; bases not matched to a gene: 14. Germline CDR1 SGHTS, CDR2 YDEGEE. The CDR3 is 17 amino acids. In DNA form, the CDR3 reads TGTGCCAGCAGCCAGAGTAGGGGGCGACGAGTTACAGATACGCAGTATTTT. Its protein product is CASSQSRGRRVTDTQYF.

The V call is TRBV10-1, the J call TRBJ1-1, with D possibly TRBD1 on 6 matching bases. Looked up from germline, CDR1 is WNHNN and CDR2 is SYGVQD (reference sequence). This CDR3 has 12 amino acids. Trimming removed 10 bases from V and 4 bases from J, with 13 bases in between. In DNA, the CDR3 is TGCGCCACCTCGGGGGCTGGCACTGAAGCTTTCTTT. Protein product: CATSGAGTEAFF.

The chain employs TRBV19 and TRBJ1-5; D is possibly TRBD1 (5 bases). Germline lookup yields CDR1 LNHDA and CDR2 SQIVND (reference sequence). The CDR3 extends over 14 amino acids. V lost 3 bases and J 7 bases, leaving 13 bases between the germline ends. This CDR3 is CASSMGPTKQPQHF. CDR3 nucleotide sequence: TGTGCCAGTAGTATGGGGCCAACCAAACAGCCCCAGCATTTT.

The rearrangement links TRBV9 to TRBJ2-1, with TRBD2 as a possible D gene (6 bases). The CDR3 covers 17 residues. The germline gives CDR1 SGDLS, CDR2 YYNGEE. Trimming stripped 2 bases from V and 2 bases from J, with 17 bases between. CDR3: CASSVRLGGDPYNEQFF. In DNA, the CDR3 is TGTGCCAGCAGCGTCCGATTGGGGGGTGACCCCTACAATGAGCAGTTCTTC.

This rearrangement joins TRBV27 to TRBJ2-4; 8 positions agree with TRBD1. V was pared by 0 bases and J by 2 bases, with 21 bases of the junction left unmatched. In germline, CDR1 is MNHEY, CDR2 SMNVEV (reference sequence). There are 22 residues in the CDR3. DNA of the CDR3: TGTGCCAGCAGTTTATCGAGTCCATCTTCTGGGAGGACAGGGTTTTCCAAAAACATTCAGTACTTC. Protein sequence: CASSLSSPSSGRTGFSKNIQYF.

The J gene is TRBJ1-2, the V gene TRBV28; D may be TRBD1 (5 bases). The CDR3 runs 14 residues. CDR1 MDHEN and CDR2 SYDVKM come from the germline V gene. V dropped 6 bases and J dropped 5 bases, with 16 bases sitting between them. The CDR3 nucleotides read TGTGCCAGCAGGCGAACGCAGGGATCTTATGGCTACACCTTC. Residues: CASRRTQGSYGYTF.

With respect to this clone: The same CDR3 can be traced to other DNA sequences in this sample. The CDR3 nucleotides read TGTGCCAGCAGCGTAGGGGACTACTCCTACAATGAGCAGTTCTTC. Amino acids: CASSVGDYSYNEQFF. The J gene is TRBJ2-1, the V gene TRBV9; 7 nucleotides align to TRBD2. Germline CDR1 reads SGDLS; CDR2 reads YYNGEE. This CDR3 region has 15 residues. Trimming cost V 0 bases and J 0 bases; bases outside gene matches: 0.

The CDR3 is CASRGQGFSYNEQFF. The CDR3 bases are TGTGCCAGCAGAGGACAGGGATTTTCCTACAATGAGCAGTTCTTC. The V and J genes are TRBV11-2 and TRBJ2-1; 8 positions agree with TRBD1. V gave up 6 bases and J gave up 1 base; unmatched junction bases: 5. CDR1 is SGHAT, CDR2 FQNNGV, per germline. The CDR3 is 15 amino acids. Variable domain in full (rest from reference TRBV11-2 and TRBJ2-1): EAGVAQSPRYKIIEKRQSVAFWCNPISGHATLYWYQQILGQGPKLLIQFQNNGVVDDSQLPKDRFSAERLKGVDSTLKIQPAKLEDSAVYLCASRGQGFSYNEQFFGPGTRLTVL.

This clone has just one count. This sequence joins TRBV18 and TRBJ1-5; D uncertain. CDR3 length: 16 amino acids. V dropped 3 bases and J dropped 0 bases, with 12 bases sitting between them. Germline V gives CDR1 KGHSH, CDR2 LQKENI. The CDR3 nucleotides are TGTGCCAGCTCACCTCGGACGGGAGATAGCAATCAGCCCCAGCATTTT. The encoded protein is CASSPRTGDSNQPQHF.

This clone was seen a few times. In nucleotides, the CDR3 is TGTGCCAGCAAACGGTCCTACGAGCAGTACTTC. It is translated as CASKRSYEQYF. J is TRBJ2-7 and V is TRBV6-5, with D unclear. This CDR3 comprises 11 residues. Trimming removed 7 bases at V and 1 base at J, with 5 bases between. Germline V CDR1 and CDR2: MNHEY, SVGAGI.

The rearrangement joins TRBV7-9 to TRBJ1-6; D gene unclear. The CDR3 spans 15 residues. Germline V gene sequence: CDR1 SEHNR, CDR2 FQNEAQ (reference sequence). V was clipped by 2 bases and J by 7 bases, with 12 bases between them. CDR3 protein: CASSLFWASNSPLHF. Here the CDR3 DNA reads TGTGCCAGCAGCTTATTTTGGGCTTCGAATTCACCCCTCCACTTT.

The chain recombines TRBV18 with TRBJ2-3; D is perhaps TRBD1 (6 bases). V gave up 6 bases and J gave up 6 bases, with 10 bases separating them. CDR1 is KGHSH and CDR2 is LQKENI in the germline V gene. The CDR3 consists of 12 residues. CDR3 coding DNA: TGTGCCAGCTCCCCCCAGGGGGATACGCAGTATTTT. Protein: CASSPQGDTQYF.

This clone rates as medium-sized (0.01 to 0.1%). This chain links TRBV6-5 with TRBJ1-2; no clear D gene. V dropped 7 bases and J dropped 5 bases, with 17 bases sitting between them. Germline V gives CDR1 MNHEY, CDR2 SVGAGI. The CDR3 runs 14 residues. The CDR3: CASTRRPDLYGYTF. The DNA for the CDR3 is TGTGCCAGCACCCGCCGGCCGGACCTTTATGGCTACACCTTC.

This clone was picked up a small number of times. J is TRBJ2-3 and V is TRBV2; 7 bases are a match to TRBD2. The CDR3 is 11 residues long. Germline V gene lookup returns CDR1 SNHLY and CDR2 FYNNEI. This CDR3 reads CASGTTDTQYF. CDR3 bases: TGTGCGAGCGGGACCACAGATACGCAGTATTTT.

This clone has just a few counts. The chain links TRBV28 to TRBJ1-2; D is uncertain. The CDR3 runs 11 residues. Germline-derived CDR1 and CDR2 are MDHEN and SYDVKM. Trimming took 6 bases from V and 10 from J, leaving 12 bases between them. The CDR3 reads CASSQREFYTF. Written as DNA, the CDR3 is TGTGCCAGCAGCCAACGGGAGTTCTACACCTTC.

In this sample, this clone turned up many times. The V call is TRBV4-1, the J call TRBJ2-7; weak D call: TRBD2 (6 bases). V gave up 4 bases and J gave up 3 bases, with 25 bases separating them. CDR1 and CDR2 (germline): MGHRA, YSYEKL. The CDR3 runs 18 residues. The CDR3 coding sequence is TGCGCCAGCAGCCGACAAGAAAGTACGGCCGGGGGTAACTACGAGCAGTACTTC. This gives the protein CASSRQESTAGGNYEQYF.

CDR3 nucleotides: TGTGCCAGCAGGGACGGAAACTCCTACGAGCAGTACTTC. It specifies CASRDGNSYEQYF. This chain uses TRBV7-2 with TRBJ2-7, with unresolved D. Germline CDR1 and CDR2: SGHTA and FQGNSA. V gave up 6 bases and J gave up 0 bases, with 9 bases separating them. The CDR3 loop spans 13 amino acids.

This clone was seen more than once but under ten times. The gene calls are TRBV5-6 and TRBJ2-3; 10 bases are a match to TRBD2. The CDR3 runs 17 residues. Germline values: CDR1 SGHDT, CDR2 YYEEEE. V dropped 4 bases and J dropped 0; count of bases not matched to a gene: 8. Here the CDR3 DNA reads TGTGCCAGCAGCCCGGGACTAGCGAGTACTAGCACAGATACGCAGTATTTT. Translating gives CASSPGLASTSTDTQYF.

This clone appeared a few times. The V and J genes are TRBV6-6 and TRBJ2-7; D unclear. CDR3 length: 14 residues. Germline CDR1 and CDR2: MNHNY and SVGAGI (reference sequence). Trimming pared 0 bases from V and 7 bases from J, leaving 13 bases between. The CDR3 spells CASSYSTYGSEQYF. For the CDR3, the DNA is TGTGCCAGCAGTTACTCGACGTACGGTAGTGAGCAGTACTTC.

This clone was counted only a few times. The gene calls are TRBV19 and TRBJ1-2; no firm D call. The CDR3 has 16 amino acids. Trimming removed 1 base from V and 1 base from J, with 13 bases in between. Germline CDR1 is LNHDA and CDR2 is SQIVND (reference sequence). This CDR3 is CASSIGFRVSNYGYTF. As DNA, the CDR3 is TGTGCCAGTAGTATAGGGTTTAGAGTGAGTAACTATGGCTACACCTTC.

Only one count was recorded for this clone. The sample contains more than one DNA sequence encoding this CDR3. The J gene is TRBJ1-1, the V gene TRBV7-8; no clear D gene. Germline V CDR1 and CDR2: SGHVS, FQNEAQ. The CDR3 contains 13 residues. Trimming removed 1 base from V and 4 bases from J, with 7 bases in between. The CDR3 loop reads CASSLDRGTEAFF. CDR3 DNA: TGTGCCAGCAGCTTAGATCGAGGCACTGAAGCTTTCTTT.

DNA of the CDR3: TGTGCCAGCAGCTTAGGGAGGGGAGCTTTCTTT. Residues: CASSLGRGAFF. The chain employs TRBV7-9 and TRBJ1-1, with a weak D call TRBD1 (5 bases). CDR3 length: 11 amino acids. Per germline, CDR1 SEHNR and CDR2 FQNEAQ (reference sequence). Trimming shortened V by 1 base and J by 10 bases, and 7 bases separated the two germline ends.

The chain is built from TRBV23-1 and TRBJ2-5; D possibly corresponds to TRBD2 (6 bases). TRBV23-1 has ORF status, its function being uncertain. The CDR3 has 19 amino acids. V lost 0 bases, J lost 4 bases, and 24 bases lay in between. The CDR3 sequence: CASSQSKRASGETSETQYF. The CDR3 nucleotides read TGCGCCAGCAGTCAATCTAAAAGGGCCTCGGGGGAAACCTCAGAGACCCAGTACTTC.

This clone was recorded a few times. This chain joins TRBV28 and TRBJ2-4; maybe TRBD2 (7 bases). V dropped 3 bases and J dropped 2 bases, with 14 bases sitting between them. This CDR3 is built from 16 residues. Germline CDR1 is MDHEN and CDR2 is SYDVKM. The CDR3, as DNA: TGTGCCAGCAGTTTCCTAAGGGGGGGGCCCAAAAACATTCAGTACTTC. Translating it yields CASSFLRGGPKNIQYF.

This clone showed up many times. The V and J genes are TRBV5-4 and TRBJ2-1, with unresolved D. The CDR3 contains 14 residues. Per germline, CDR1 SGHNT and CDR2 YYREEE (reference sequence). The V end lost 4 bases, the J end lost 5 bases, and 13 bases lay between the germline ends. The CDR3 DNA reads as TGTGCCAGCAGCATCCACCTCGCAAACAATGAGCAGTTCTTC. As protein: CASSIHLANNEQFF.

V and J are TRBV6-4 and TRBJ2-1; TRBD1 matches at 9 bases. The CDR3 is made up of 12 amino acids. Germline lookup yields CDR1 MRHNA and CDR2 SNTAGT. Germline trimming cut 8 bases from V and 6 bases from J; bases unmatched to any gene: 2. The CDR3 region is CASGTGPNEQFF. For the CDR3, the DNA is TGTGCCAGCGGGACAGGGCCCAATGAGCAGTTCTTC.

A word on this clone: One end of the junction does not line up with germline, which may come from a read error. V gene TRBV6-5 combines with J gene TRBJ1-2, with a possible D match to TRBD1 (5 bases). CDR1 MNHEY and CDR2 SVGAGI come from the germline V gene. The CDR3 totals 13 residues. The CDR3 sequence is CASSYSQTAQRYF. As DNA, the CDR3 is TGTGCCAGCAGTTACTCGCAGACAGCCCAAAGATACTTC.